A selection of T cell receptor beta chains follows, all from one sample in a study of OX40 agonist ivuxolimab in advanced cancers. Using immunoSEQ multiplex PCR, the repertoire was profiled, and TCRdb retains in-frame clones only, with some absent. The sample includes roughly 76,000 clones, roughly 90% of them seen just once. The sequenced sample was CD4+ or CD8+ T cells sorted from blood, obtained in a trial of the OX40 agonist ivuxolimab. These receptors all stem from an adult with an advanced solid tumor such as melanoma, head and neck, liver or kidney cancer. Each CDR3 is given with its conserved first and last residue. The order of the fields is clone size, V gene, D gene, J gene, CDR3 protein, CDR3 DNA. D genes are given only for firm matches. Clone size, where shown, is once, few, many, or a class for clones that have expanded.

-	TRBV5-5	TRBD2	TRBJ2-1	CASSLAGLNYNEQFF	TGTGCCAGCAGCCTAGCGGGCCTGAATTACAATGAGCAGTTCTTC
once	TRBV19	TRBD2	TRBJ2-7	CASSIVWSSGSYEQYF	TGTGCCAGTAGTATAGTATGGTCTAGCGGCTCCTACGAGCAGTACTTC
-	TRBV7-2	-	TRBJ1-4	CASSSARVANEKLFF	TGTGCCAGCAGCTCGGCCCGAGTCGCTAATGAAAAACTGTTTTTT
few	TRBV7-2	-	TRBJ2-7	CASSFQGGPYEQYF	TGTGCCAGCAGCTTCCAGGGGGGTCCCTACGAGCAGTACTTC
once	TRBV28	-	TRBJ2-3	CASRPQGAGGGSTDTQYF	TGTGCCAGCAGACCTCAGGGGGCGGGGGGAGGCAGCACAGATACGCAGTATTTT
once	TRBV7-3	TRBD1	TRBJ2-1	CASSIGGTGFNEQFF	TGTGCCAGCAGTATAGGGGGGACAGGGTTCAATGAGCAGTTCTTC
-	TRBV7-2	TRBD1	TRBJ1-4	CASSLARTGAATNEKLFF	TGTGCCAGCAGCTTAGCCCGGACAGGGGCCGCAACTAATGAAAAACTGTTTTTT
-	TRBV4-2	TRBD2	TRBJ2-5	CASSQAPRTSGGRETQYF	TGTGCCAGCAGCCAAGCGCCCCGGACTAGCGGGGGAAGGGAGACCCAGTACTTC
-	TRBV6-4	-	TRBJ1-4	CASRQEEKLFF	TGTGCCAGCAGGCAAGAAGAAAAACTGTTTTTT
-	TRBV6-1	-	TRBJ2-7	CASSEGTGTFYEQYF	TGTGCCAGCAGTGAGGGTACCGGGACCTTCTACGAGCAGTACTTC
-	TRBV5-4	-	TRBJ2-5	CASSLGSGGGLETQYF	TGTGCCAGCAGCTTGGGTTCAGGGGGAGGGCTAGAGACCCAGTACTTC
once	TRBV18	-	TRBJ2-5	CASSPRDGGQETQYF	TGTGCCAGCTCACCACGGGACGGCGGACAAGAGACCCAGTACTTC
-	TRBV6-6	-	TRBJ2-7	CASSTDRASYEQYF	TGTGCCAGCAGTACGGACAGAGCAAGCTACGAGCAGTACTTC
-	TRBV7-2	-	TRBJ2-3	CASTSHGGNTQYF	TGTGCCAGCACCTCCCACGGGGGAAATACGCAGTATTTT
-	TRBV4-2	-	TRBJ1-4	CASSTGPNEKLFF	TGTGCCAGCAGCACCGGGCCTAATGAAAAACTGTTTTTT
-	TRBV5-1	-	TRBJ2-2	CASSLGFGELFF	TGCGCCAGCAGCTTGGGGTTCGGGGAGCTGTTTTTT
-	TRBV16	TRBD2	TRBJ2-7	CASSPGSAGEQYF	TGTGCCAGCAGTCCTGGATCAGCGGGGGAGCAGTACTTC
-	TRBV5-1	-	TRBJ2-6	CASSSSNRAGANVLTF	TGCGCCAGCAGCTCATCGAACAGGGCTGGGGCCAACGTCCTGACTTTC
-	TRBV5-1	TRBD2	TRBJ2-7	CASSPGLVGHEQYF	TGCGCCAGCAGCCCGGGACTAGTAGGACACGAGCAGTACTTC
-	TRBV19	-	TRBJ2-5	CASSILGTETQYF	TGTGCCAGTAGTATCTTGGGGACGGAGACCCAGTACTTC
-	TRBV5-6	TRBD1	TRBJ1-1	CASSLTGVGAEAFF	TGTGCCAGCAGCCTCACAGGGGTGGGGGCTGAAGCTTTCTTT
-	TRBV25-1	TRBD2	TRBJ2-2	CASSSGTSGSLNTGELFF	TGTGCCAGCAGTAGCGGGACTAGCGGGAGCCTGAACACCGGGGAGCTGTTTTTT
-	TRBV5-1	-	TRBJ2-1	CASSLGWEAYNEQFF	TGCGCCAGCAGCTTGGGATGGGAGGCCTACAATGAGCAGTTCTTC
-	TRBV5-1	-	TRBJ2-1	CASSLGDSYNEQFF	TGCGCCAGCAGCTTGGGAGATTCCTACAATGAGCAGTTCTTC